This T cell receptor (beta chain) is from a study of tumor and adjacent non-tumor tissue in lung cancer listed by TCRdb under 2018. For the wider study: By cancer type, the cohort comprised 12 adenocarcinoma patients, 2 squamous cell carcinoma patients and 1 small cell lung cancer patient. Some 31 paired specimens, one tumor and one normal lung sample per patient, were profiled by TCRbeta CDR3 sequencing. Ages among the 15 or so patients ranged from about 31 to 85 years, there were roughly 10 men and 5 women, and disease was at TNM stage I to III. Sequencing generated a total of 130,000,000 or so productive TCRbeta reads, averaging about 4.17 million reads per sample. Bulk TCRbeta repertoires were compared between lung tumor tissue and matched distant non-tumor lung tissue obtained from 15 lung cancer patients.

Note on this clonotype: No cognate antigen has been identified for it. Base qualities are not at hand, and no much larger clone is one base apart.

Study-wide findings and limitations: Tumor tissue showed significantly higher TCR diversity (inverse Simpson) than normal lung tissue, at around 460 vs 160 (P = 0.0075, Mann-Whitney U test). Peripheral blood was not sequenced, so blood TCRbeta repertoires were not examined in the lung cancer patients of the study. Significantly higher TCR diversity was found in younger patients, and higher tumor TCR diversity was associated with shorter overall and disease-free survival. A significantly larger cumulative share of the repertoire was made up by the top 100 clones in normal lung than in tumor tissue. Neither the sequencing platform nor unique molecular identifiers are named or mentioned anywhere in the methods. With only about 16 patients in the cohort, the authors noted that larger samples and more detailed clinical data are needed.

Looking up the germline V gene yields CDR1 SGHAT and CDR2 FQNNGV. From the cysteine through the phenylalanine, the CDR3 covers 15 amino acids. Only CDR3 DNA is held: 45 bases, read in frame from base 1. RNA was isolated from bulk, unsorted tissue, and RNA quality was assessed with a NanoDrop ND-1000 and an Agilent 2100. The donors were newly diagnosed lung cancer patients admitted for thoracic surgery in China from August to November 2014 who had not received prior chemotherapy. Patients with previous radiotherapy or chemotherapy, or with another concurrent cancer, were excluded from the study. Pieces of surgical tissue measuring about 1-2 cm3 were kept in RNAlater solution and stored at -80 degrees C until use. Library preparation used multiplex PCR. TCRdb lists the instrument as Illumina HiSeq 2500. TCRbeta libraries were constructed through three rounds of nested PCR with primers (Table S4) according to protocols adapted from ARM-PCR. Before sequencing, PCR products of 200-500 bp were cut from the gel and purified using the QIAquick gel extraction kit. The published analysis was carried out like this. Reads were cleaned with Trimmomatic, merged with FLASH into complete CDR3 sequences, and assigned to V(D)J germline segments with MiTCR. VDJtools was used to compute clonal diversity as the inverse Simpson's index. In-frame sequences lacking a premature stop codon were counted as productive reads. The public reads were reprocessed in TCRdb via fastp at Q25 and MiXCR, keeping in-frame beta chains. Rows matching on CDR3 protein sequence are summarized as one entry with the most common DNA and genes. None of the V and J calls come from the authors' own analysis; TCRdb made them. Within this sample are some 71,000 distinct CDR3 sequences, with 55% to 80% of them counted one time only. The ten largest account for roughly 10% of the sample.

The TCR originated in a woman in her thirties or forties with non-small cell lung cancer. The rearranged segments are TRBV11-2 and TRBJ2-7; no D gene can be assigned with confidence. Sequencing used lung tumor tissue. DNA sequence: TGTGACAGTTGCTTAGATCCCCAGAGGTCCTACGAGCAGTACTTC. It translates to CDSCLDPQRSYEQYF.